This entry lists 30 T cell receptor beta chains sequenced from one sample in a study of shared clonotypes between healthy human individuals (dated by TCRdb to between 2020 and 2021). The library was generated by the immunoSEQ multiplex PCR assay. TCRdb mirrors the immuneACCESS table, restricted to in-frame sequences. Some clones are absent from its copies; in checked studies, under half trace to an unresolved V gene, and the reason for the others is unknown. The sample records a few million clones, 85% to 95% of which are singletons. The ten most abundant clones make up 0.37% of the sample. Sequences were obtained from naive CD4+ T cells from PBMCs. The cell subset or site label here, explained by the study, means: CD45RA+ positively selected. Receptors originate from a man aged 18 to 35 in good health. Some clones in this sample may be carry-over from other donors' samples.

Worth noting for this clone: The same CDR3 arises from other DNA sequences in this sample as well. The chain couples TRBV7-2 to TRBJ2-5, with D possibly matching TRBD2 (5 bases). The CDR3 is 12 amino acids. With 5 bases removed from V and 5 bases from J, the gap between germline ends came to 9 bases. Germline CDR1 reads SGHTA; CDR2 reads FQGNSA. CDR3 bases: TGTGCCAGCAGCCCGCAGCGGGAGACCCAGTACTTC. It codes for CASSPQRETQYF. The full variable domain, in which reference TRBV7-2 and TRBJ2-5 provide the parts outside the CDR3, is GAGVSQSPSNKVTEKGKDVELRCDPISGHTALYWYRQSLGQGLEFLIYFQGNSAPDKSGLPSDRFSAERTGGSVSTLTIQRTQQEDSAVYLCASSPQRETQYFGPGTRLLVL.

The genes are TRBV7-9 and TRBJ2-3, with TRBD2 identical over 9 bases. V was clipped by 4 bases and J by 3 bases; unmatched bases: 5. The germline gives CDR1 SEHNR, CDR2 FQNEAQ (reference sequence). The CDR3 contains 15 residues. CDR3 nucleotides: TGTGCCAGCAGCTCTAGCGGGATAGGAACAGATACGCAGTATTTT. This translates into CASSSSGIGTDTQYF.

The rearrangement links TRBV5-1 to TRBJ2-3, with D possibly matching TRBD2 (5 bases). Germline values: CDR1 SGHRS, CDR2 YFSETQ. The V end lost 4 bases, the J end lost 2 bases, and 11 bases lay between the germline ends. The CDR3 covers 14 residues. The CDR3 bases are TGCGCCAGCAGCCAGACTACCTACACAGATACGCAGTATTTT. This translates into CASSQTTYTDTQYF.

The gene calls are TRBV19 and TRBJ1-2; 9 positions match TRBD1. The CDR3 consists of 13 residues. Trimming at V came to 9 bases and at J to 8 bases, leaving 10 bases not matched to a gene. CDR1 is LNHDA, CDR2 SQIVND, per germline (reference sequence). The CDR3 DNA reads as TGTGCCAGCAAACTACAGGGGGCGGAGGGCTACACCTTC. As protein: CASKLQGAEGYTF.

The CDR3 nucleotides read TGTGCCAGCAGTTCGCAGCCCCTCGAGCAGTACTTC. Translated: CASSSQPLEQYF. V gene TRBV6-5 combines with J gene TRBJ2-7, with D uncertain. Per germline, CDR1 MNHEY and CDR2 SVGAGI. There are 12 residues in the CDR3. Trimming pared 4 bases from V and 6 bases from J, leaving 10 bases between.

In DNA, the CDR3 is TGTGCCAGCAGTGCCCCTAGAGGCACCGGGGAGCTGTTTTTT. It is translated as CASSAPRGTGELFF. The chain links TRBV6-1 to TRBJ2-2; D gene unclear. CDR3 size: 14 residues. CDR1 and CDR2 (germline): MNHNS, SASEGT. V was shortened by 4 bases and J by 4 bases, with 10 bases between the two germline ends.

The V and J genes are TRBV28 and TRBJ1-3; 10 bases are a match to TRBD1. From germline, CDR1 is MDHEN and CDR2 SYDVKM. There are 14 residues in the CDR3. V lost 4 bases, J lost 8 bases, and 5 bases stayed unmatched. The CDR3 protein is CASSSDRGPYTIYF. CDR3 DNA: TGTGCCAGCAGTTCCGACAGGGGGCCCTACACCATATATTTT.

The chain uses TRBV5-5 and TRBJ2-5; 7 bases match TRBD2. V gave up 0 bases and J gave up 1 base; unmatched junction bases: 0. The CDR3 consists of 14 residues. The germline CDR1 and CDR2 sequences are SGHKS and YYEKEE (reference sequence). The DNA for the CDR3 is TGTGCCAGCAGCTTGGGACTAGCCCAAGAGACCCAGTACTTC. Its translation: CASSLGLAQETQYF.

The chain links TRBV4-1 to TRBJ2-7, with 14 bases lining up with TRBD2. Germline lookup yields CDR1 MGHRA and CDR2 YSYEKL. The CDR3 loop spans 13 amino acids. Losses at the gene ends were 10 bases for V and 6 bases for J; bases not matched to a gene: 5. CDR3 in DNA: TGCGCCACTAAGGGACTAGCGGGAGTCGAGCAGTACTTC. Translation gives CATKGLAGVEQYF.

The chain recombines TRBV6-1 with TRBJ2-6; TRBD2 aligns across 9 bases. The CDR3 consists of 18 residues. V dropped 2 bases and J dropped 0; count of bases not matched to a gene: 5. Germline CDR1 MNHNS, CDR2 SASEGT. CDR3 sequence (DNA): TGTGCCAGCAGTGAACGGTTGACTAGCGGCTCTGGGGCCAACGTCCTGACTTTC. It yields the protein CASSERLTSGSGANVLTF.

The chain carries TRBV30 and TRBJ1-1, with D hard to call. Trimming shortened V by 0 bases and J by 1 base, and 6 bases separated the two germline ends. Germline CDR1 and CDR2: GTSNPN and SVGIG (reference sequence). CDR3 length: 13 residues. In DNA form, the CDR3 reads TGTGCCTGGAGTGTTCACTCGAACACTGAAGCTTTCTTT. It is translated as CAWSVHSNTEAFF.

The rearrangement uses TRBV19 and TRBJ2-3; 10 bases agree with TRBD2. V trimming: 6 bases; J trimming: 1 base; junction bases outside the gene matches: 10. Germline loops: CDR1 LNHDA, CDR2 SQIVND (reference sequence). This CDR3 contains 17 residues. The CDR3 nucleotides are TGTGCCAGTAGCTCCCCGCCCGGGACTAGCGGCACAGATACGCAGTATTTT. Amino acids: CASSSPPGTSGTDTQYF.

V gene TRBV15 combines with J gene TRBJ2-1; possible D gene TRBD1, 5 bases. This CDR3 spans 14 amino acids. V was shortened by 3 bases and J by 0 bases, with 6 bases between the two germline ends. CDR1 LNHNV and CDR2 YYDKDF come from the germline V gene (reference sequence). CDR3 sequence: CATSRTASYNEQFF. The CDR3 nucleotides read TGTGCCACCAGCAGGACAGCCTCCTACAATGAGCAGTTCTTC.

The chain carries TRBV10-3 and TRBJ2-3, with D uncertain. CDR3 length: 18 residues. In germline, CDR1 is ENHRY, CDR2 SYGVKD. The V gene lost 0 bases and the J gene lost 0 bases, with 16 bases spanning the gap. The CDR3 DNA is TGTGCCATCAGTGAGTCGAAAGCGCAGGCCTCTAGCACAGATACGCAGTATTTT. It specifies CAISESKAQASSTDTQYF.

J is TRBJ2-7 and V is TRBV27, with D tentatively TRBD2 (6 bases). The CDR3 spans 15 residues. The V end was cut by 3 bases, the J end by 0 bases, with 12 bases between. CDR1 MNHEY and CDR2 SMNVEV come from the germline V gene (reference sequence). The CDR3 sequence: CASSFSAGNSYEQYF. In DNA, the CDR3 is TGTGCCAGCAGTTTCTCCGCGGGGAACTCCTACGAGCAGTACTTC.

The rearrangement joins TRBV9 to TRBJ2-3; D may correspond to TRBD1 or TRBD2 (5 bases each). V shed 0 bases and J shed 10 bases, with 18 bases lying between them. The V gene's germline CDR1 is SGDLS and CDR2 YYNGEE. The CDR3 contains 15 residues. The DNA for the CDR3 is TGTGCCAGCAGCGTAGAAGCACGGGGCCCGAAGTCGCAGTATTTT. As protein: CASSVEARGPKSQYF. The full variable domain, in which reference TRBV9 and TRBJ2-3 provide the parts outside the CDR3, is DSGVTQTPKHLITATGQRVTLRCSPRSGDLSVYWYQQSLDQGLQFLIQYYNGEERAKGNILERFSAQQFPDLHSELNLSSLELGDSALYFCASSVEARGPKSQYFGPGTRLTVL.

The V and J genes are TRBV7-8 and TRBJ1-2, with D tentatively TRBD1 (5 bases). The CDR3 length is 14 residues. The V and J ends lost 3 bases and 4 bases respectively, with 12 bases between them. Looked up from germline, CDR1 is SGHVS and CDR2 is FQNEAQ. The CDR3: CASSFAGTPYGYTF. The CDR3 nucleotides are TGTGCCAGCAGCTTCGCAGGGACCCCCTATGGCTACACCTTC.

The gene calls are TRBV7-9 and TRBJ1-3, with D possibly matching TRBD1 (6 bases). The CDR3 has 17 residues. The germline V gene has CDR1 SEHNR and CDR2 FQNEAQ (reference sequence). The ends were cut back, 5 bases at V and 2 bases at J, with 19 bases in the middle. CDR3 nucleotide sequence: TGTGCCAGCAGCCAGCTTACAGGGTTTGAAACTGGAAACACCATATATTTT. This codes for CASSQLTGFETGNTIYF.

The chain carries TRBV7-8 and TRBJ2-7; 10 bases are a match to TRBD2. The trim removed 5 bases at V and 2 bases at J, leaving 6 bases unmatched. Per the germline V gene, CDR1 is SGHVS and CDR2 is FQNEAQ. The CDR3 has 15 amino acids. The CDR3: CASSIASGSPYEQYF. In DNA, the CDR3 is TGTGCCAGCAGCATCGCTAGCGGGAGCCCCTACGAGCAGTACTTC.

This rearrangement joins TRBV6-5 to TRBJ1-1; D may be TRBD1 (5 bases). The ends were cut back, 2 bases at V and 0 bases at J, with 10 bases in the middle. CDR3 size: 15 residues. CDR1 is MNHEY, CDR2 SVGAGI, per germline. CDR3 loop: CASSYGEGLNTEAFF. CDR3 nucleotide sequence: TGTGCCAGCAGTTACGGGGAGGGGCTGAACACTGAAGCTTTCTTT.

The V call is TRBV19, the J call TRBJ1-1; D may be TRBD1 (5 bases). The CDR3 consists of 12 residues. Trimming took 7 bases from V and 6 from J, leaving 12 bases between them. CDR1 is LNHDA, CDR2 SQIVND, per germline (reference sequence). The CDR3 nucleotides are TGTGCCAGTACCACCGGGGGATCTGAAGCTTTCTTT. Protein: CASTTGGSEAFF.

V gene TRBV7-9 combines with J gene TRBJ1-2; D unresolved. The ends were cut back, 1 base at V and 5 bases at J, with 11 bases in the middle. The CDR3 spans 14 residues. Germline V CDR1 and CDR2: SEHNR, FQNEAQ (reference sequence). CDR3 DNA sequence: TGTGCCAGCAGCTTAGGGGGTCAGATGTATGGCTACACCTTC. Protein: CASSLGGQMYGYTF.

V is TRBV11-1 and J is TRBJ2-3; no definite D call. The CDR3 has 14 amino acids. Germline V gives CDR1 SGHAT, CDR2 FQDESV (reference sequence). Trimming pared 4 bases from V and 2 bases from J, leaving 10 bases between. Here the CDR3 DNA reads TGTGCCAGCAGCTCCGACTCAGCCACAGATACGCAGTATTTT. This sequence encodes CASSSDSATDTQYF.

In this sample, this clone turned up once. The rearrangement links TRBV5-1 to TRBJ2-5, with D perhaps matching TRBD1 (6 bases). Trimming cost V 4 bases and J 4 bases, with 14 bases left between them. Per the germline V gene, CDR1 is SGHRS and CDR2 is YFSETQ. This CDR3 spans 14 amino acids. The CDR3, as DNA: TGCGCCAGCAGCGACATACAGGGATCAGAGACCCAGTACTTC. As protein: CASSDIQGSETQYF.

The CDR3 loop reads CASSYSNRGADGYTF. Written as DNA, the CDR3 is TGTGCCAGCAGTTACTCCAATCGGGGGGCGGATGGCTACACCTTC. The chain uses TRBV6-5 and TRBJ1-2; tentatively, D is TRBD1 (6 bases). CDR3 length: 15 amino acids. Trimming took 0 bases from V and 6 from J, leaving 14 bases between them. Looked up from germline, CDR1 is MNHEY and CDR2 is SVGAGI.

The gene calls are TRBV19 and TRBJ2-7, with D possibly being TRBD1 or TRBD2 (5 bases each). CDR3 size: 14 residues. Trimming removed 6 bases from V and 3 bases from J, with 15 bases in between. CDR1 is LNHDA and CDR2 is SQIVND in the germline V gene (reference sequence). CDR3 amino acids: CASSNVGDGYEQYF. The CDR3 DNA follows: TGTGCCAGTAGCAATGTAGGGGACGGCTACGAGCAGTACTTC.

V and J are TRBV11-2 and TRBJ2-7, with 8 nucleotides matching TRBD2. The ends lost 0 bases at V and 5 bases at J; junction bases unmatched: 6. This CDR3 has 15 residues. The germline gives CDR1 SGHAT, CDR2 FQNNGV. The CDR3 region is CASSLDLAGGDEQYF. CDR3 DNA: TGTGCCAGCAGCTTAGATCTGGCGGGAGGAGACGAGCAGTACTTC.

CDR3 sequence (DNA): TGTGCCAGCAGCTTAGGTCCGGCTACAGATACGCAGTATTTT. The encoded protein is CASSLGPATDTQYF. The chain has TRBV11-2 and TRBJ2-3; D not resolved. Germline V gene lookup returns CDR1 SGHAT and CDR2 FQNNGV. CDR3 length: 14 amino acids. The V end lost 1 base, the J end lost 3 bases, and 8 bases lay between the germline ends.

V and J are TRBV28 and TRBJ1-5; weak D call: TRBD1 (5 bases). The V gene lost 2 bases and the J gene lost 3 bases, with 14 bases spanning the gap. The length of the CDR3 is 16 residues. CDR1 and CDR2 (germline): MDHEN, SYDVKM. CDR3 bases: TGTGCCAGCAGTTTAAGGGCGCAGGGCCTCAATCAGCCCCAGCATTTT. This encodes CASSLRAQGLNQPQHF.

V usage is TRBV5-1 and J usage is TRBJ2-6, with 8 bases lining up with TRBD1. J gave up 1 base and V 4 bases, and 7 bases lay outside the gene matches. In germline, CDR1 is SGHRS, CDR2 YFSETQ. CDR3 length: 17 residues. This CDR3 reads CASSGGDRPSGANVLTF. The DNA of the CDR3 is TGCGCCAGCAGCGGAGGGGACAGGCCGTCTGGGGCCAACGTCCTGACTTTC.